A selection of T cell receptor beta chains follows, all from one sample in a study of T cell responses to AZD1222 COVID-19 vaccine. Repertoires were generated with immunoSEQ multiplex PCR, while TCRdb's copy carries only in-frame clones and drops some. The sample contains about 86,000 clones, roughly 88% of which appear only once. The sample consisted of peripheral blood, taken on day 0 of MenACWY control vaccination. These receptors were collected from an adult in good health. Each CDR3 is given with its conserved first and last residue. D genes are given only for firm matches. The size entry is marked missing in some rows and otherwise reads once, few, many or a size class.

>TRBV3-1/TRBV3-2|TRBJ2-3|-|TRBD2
TGTGCCAGCAGTAAGTTTAGGACTAGCGGGGTTATTAGCACAGATACGCAGTATTTT
CASSKFRTSGVISTDTQYF
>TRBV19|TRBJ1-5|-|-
TGTGCCAGTAGTATAGATTCCCCTTCGACAGATACAGGGCTTAATCAGCCCCAGCATTTT
CASSIDSPSTDTGLNQPQHF
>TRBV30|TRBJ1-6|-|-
TGTGCCTGGAGTGAGGGCTTGAATAATTCACCCCTCCACTTT
CAWSEGLNNSPLHF
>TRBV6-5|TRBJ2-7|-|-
TGTGCCAGCAGACAAAGGACGGCGTCCTACGAGCAGTACTTC
CASRQRTASYEQYF
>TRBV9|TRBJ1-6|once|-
TGTGCCAGCAACCCCTCAGGGAACTATAATTCACCCCTCCACTTT
CASNPSGNYNSPLHF
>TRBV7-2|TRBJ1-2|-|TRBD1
TGTGCCAGCAGATCAGGGGGCGGGACCTATGGCTACACCTTC
CASRSGGGTYGYTF
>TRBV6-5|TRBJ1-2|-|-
TGTGCCAGCAGTCGAGACAGGACCGCTACCTATGGCTACACCTTC
CASSRDRTATYGYTF
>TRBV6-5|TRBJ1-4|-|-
TGTGCCAGCAGGCGGGACGGTAATGAAAAACTGTTTTTT
CASRRDGNEKLFF
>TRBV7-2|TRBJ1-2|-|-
TGTGCCAGCAGCTCCACCGGGGAGGTGAGAGGCTACACCTTC
CASSSTGEVRGYTF
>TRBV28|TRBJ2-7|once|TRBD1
TGTGCCAGCAGTTCGTCGCAATACCTTAGCGGGGACAGGGGCTACGAGCAGTACTTC
CASSSSQYLSGDRGYEQYF
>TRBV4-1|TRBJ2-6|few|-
TGCGCCAGCAGCCCAACAGGGTCTGGGGCCAACGTCCTGACTTTC
CASSPTGSGANVLTF
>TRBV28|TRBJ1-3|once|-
TGTGCCAGCAGTTTTAGGGGATTGTTCGGCAACACCATATATTTT
CASSFRGLFGNTIYF
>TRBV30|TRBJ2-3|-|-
TGTGCCTGGAGTTTCCTCGGGGGAAGTACAGGCACAGATACGCAGTATTTT
CAWSFLGGSTGTDTQYF
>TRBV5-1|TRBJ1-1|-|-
TGCGCCAGCAGCTTGGGTAATGAGGGACATAACACTGAAGCTTTCTTT
CASSLGNEGHNTEAFF
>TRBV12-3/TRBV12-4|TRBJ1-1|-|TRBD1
TGTGCCAGCAGTTATACAGGGGATGCTGAAGCTTTCTTT
CASSYTGDAEAFF
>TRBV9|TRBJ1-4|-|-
TGTGCCAGCAGCGCCTCTCCGGGGGGACCTAGCGAAAAACTGTTTTTT
CASSASPGGPSEKLFF
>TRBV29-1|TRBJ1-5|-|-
TGCAGCGTTGTGGGGTCGCGGGATCAGCCCCAACATTTT
CSVVGSRDQPQHF
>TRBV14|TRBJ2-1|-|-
TGTGCCAGCAGCCAAGAAGGGGCTAGGTTCAATGAGCAGTTCTTC
CASSQEGARFNEQFF
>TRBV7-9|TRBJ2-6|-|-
TGTGCCAGCAGCGAAACGGGATTTCGAAGCTCTGGGGCCAACGTCCTGACTTTC
CASSETGFRSSGANVLTF
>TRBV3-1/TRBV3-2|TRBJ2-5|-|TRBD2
TGTGCCAGCAGCCAGAATTCGGGGGGGTTGTTAGAGACCCAGTACTTC
CASSQNSGGLLETQYF
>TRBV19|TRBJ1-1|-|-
TGTGCCAGTAGCCGCAGGGGTGAGAAAACTGAAGCTTTCTTT
CASSRRGEKTEAFF
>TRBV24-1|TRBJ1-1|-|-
TGTGCCACCAGTGGGGGGGCGAACACTGAAGCTTTCTTT
CATSGGANTEAFF
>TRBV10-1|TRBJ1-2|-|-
TGCGCCAGCAGATTACATTACGGGCCCCTCCATGGCTACACCTTC
CASRLHYGPLHGYTF
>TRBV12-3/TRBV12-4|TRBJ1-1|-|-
TGTGCCAGCAGTTCCCATATGAACACTGAAGCTTTCTTT
CASSSHMNTEAFF
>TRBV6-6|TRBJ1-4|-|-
TGTGCCAGCAGTTACTCAGTGGAAAAACTGTTTTTT
CASSYSVEKLFF
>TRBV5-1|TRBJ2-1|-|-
TGCGCCAGCAGCCCGGGACTTATAGGTCCCTACAATGAGCAGTTCTTC
CASSPGLIGPYNEQFF
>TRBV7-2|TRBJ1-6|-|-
TGTGCCAGCAGCCCCAGGGAAGGGGATTCACCCCTCCACTTT
CASSPREGDSPLHF
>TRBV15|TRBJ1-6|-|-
TGTGCCACCAGCAGAGATGGGAGGGACTCACCCCTCCACTTT
CATSRDGRDSPLHF
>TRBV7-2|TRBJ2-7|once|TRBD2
TGTGCCAGCAGCCTTAGCGGGGGGTACAACGAGCAGTACTTC
CASSLSGGYNEQYF
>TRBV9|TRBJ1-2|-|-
TGTGCCAGCAGCCTCGATGGGCCCATCTATGGCTACACCTTC
CASSLDGPIYGYTF
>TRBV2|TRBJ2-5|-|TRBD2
TGTGCCAGCAGTTTAGCGGGGGGGCAAGAGACCCAGTACTTC
CASSLAGGQETQYF
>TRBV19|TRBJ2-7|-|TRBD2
TGTGCCAGTCGTGAGGTAGCGGGGGGTTCATACGAGCAGTACTTC
CASREVAGGSYEQYF
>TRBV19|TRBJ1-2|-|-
TGTGCCAGTAGTCGTTCGGGGGACGATGGCTACACCTTC
CASSRSGDDGYTF
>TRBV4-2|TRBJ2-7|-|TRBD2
TGTGCCAGCAGCCAAGCGGGTAGCGGGGGAGGCTACGAGCAGTACTTC
CASSQAGSGGGYEQYF
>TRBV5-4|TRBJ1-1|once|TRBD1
TGTGCCAGCAGCGCCGGGACAGGGTACACTGAAGCTTTCTTT
CASSAGTGYTEAFF
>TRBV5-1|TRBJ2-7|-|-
TGCGCCAGCAGCTTGGACCCGGGGTCCATCGAGCAGTACTTC
CASSLDPGSIEQYF
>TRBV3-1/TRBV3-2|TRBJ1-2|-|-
TGTGCCAGCAGCCAGGGGACGGCGGAAGGCTACACCTTC
CASSQGTAEGYTF
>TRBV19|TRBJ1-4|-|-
TGTGCCAGTAGTCCTTCCGGGACCGCAGGAGAAAAACTGTTTTTT
CASSPSGTAGEKLFF
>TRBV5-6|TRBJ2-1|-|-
TGTGCCAGCAGCTTGGAACGGGGTTATCACAATGAGCAGTTCTTC
CASSLERGYHNEQFF
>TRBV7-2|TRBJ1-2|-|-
TGTGCCAGCAGCTTAGCTGGGGGCGGCTACACCTTC
CASSLAGGGYTF
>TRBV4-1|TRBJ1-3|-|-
TGCGCCAGCAGCCAAGTCCCCGGGGGGGGAAACACCATATATTTT
CASSQVPGGGNTIYF
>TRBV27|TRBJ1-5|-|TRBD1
TGTGCCAGCAGCCTCATTTATGATTACAGGGGGCGTCAGCCCCAGCATTTT
CASSLIYDYRGRQPQHF
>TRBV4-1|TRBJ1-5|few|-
TGCGCCAGCAGCCAAGATTGGCGGGTTCAGCCCCAGCATTTT
CASSQDWRVQPQHF
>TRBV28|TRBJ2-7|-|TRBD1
TGTGCCAGCAGTTTTGGGGGACAGACAACGTACGAGCAGTACTTC
CASSFGGQTTYEQYF
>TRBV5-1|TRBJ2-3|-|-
TGCGCCAGCAGCTTGACGAGCGTCATCACAGATACGCAGTATTTT
CASSLTSVITDTQYF
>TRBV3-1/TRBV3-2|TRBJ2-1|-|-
TGTGCCAGCAGCCAAGACGCCAGGGTGAATGAGCAGTTCTTC
CASSQDARVNEQFF
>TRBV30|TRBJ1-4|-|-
TGTGCCTGGAGTCCCGGGTCCGATGAAAAACTGTTTTTT
CAWSPGSDEKLFF
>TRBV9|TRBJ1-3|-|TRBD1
TGTGCCAGCAGCGCGACAGGGCCCCCTGGAAACACCATATATTTT
CASSATGPPGNTIYF
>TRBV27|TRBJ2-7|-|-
TGTGCCAGCAGTCAATTTCGCGGCTACGAGCAGTACTTC
CASSQFRGYEQYF
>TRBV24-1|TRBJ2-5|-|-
TGTGCCACCAGCATGCGGGACTCGCAAGAGACCCAGTACTTC
CATSMRDSQETQYF
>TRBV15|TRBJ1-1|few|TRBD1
TGTGCCACCAGCACAGGGACAGCGAACACTGAAGCTTTCTTT
CATSTGTANTEAFF
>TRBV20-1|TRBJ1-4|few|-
TGCAGTGCTAGTCCTCCGGTCGGGAGTGGGGAAAAACTGTTTTTT
CSASPPVGSGEKLFF
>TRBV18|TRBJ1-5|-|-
TGTGCCAGCTCAATGGGGAGGTCAAAGCAGCCCCAGCATTTT
CASSMGRSKQPQHF
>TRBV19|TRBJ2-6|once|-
TGTGCCAGTAGTATACCTAACCCCTCTGGGGCCAACGTCCTGACTTTC
CASSIPNPSGANVLTF
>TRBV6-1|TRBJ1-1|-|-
TGTGCCAGCAGTGAAGGATGGGGACTAGGGCCTGAAGCTTTCTTT
CASSEGWGLGPEAFF
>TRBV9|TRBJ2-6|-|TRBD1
TGTGCCAGCGGAAGGACAGGAAAAGGGGCTCACTCTGGGGCCAACGTCCTGACTTTC
CASGRTGKGAHSGANVLTF